Below are 9 T cell receptor beta chains sequenced from a single sample in a study of T cells after yellow fever vaccination. One entry per CDR3 protein, called by TCRdb with MiXCR from the 5' RACE reads. The sample carries around 29,000 distinct CDR3 sequences, 6.3% recorded once. Source: PBMCs, either bulk or a sorted T-cell subset (CD4+, CD8+, memory, or dextramer-sorted; not recorded which), taken on the day of the yellow fever booster vaccination. These receptors originate from a young man who received the YFV17D yellow fever vaccine.

Concerning this clonotype: A read error may explain this, as a much larger clone is one base away. The chain employs TRBV9 and TRBJ2-5; no reliable D call. The V gene's germline CDR1 is SGDLS and CDR2 YYNGEE. V lost 2 bases to trimming and J lost 2 bases, with 16 bases between them. The CDR3 has 16 residues. The CDR3 here is CASSVGPHGVQETQYF. In nucleotides, the CDR3 is TGTGCCAGCAGCGTCGGTCCGCACGGAGTACAAGAGACCCAGTACTTC.

This clonotype was recorded at least ten times. CDR3 coding DNA: TGCAGTGCTACGGGACTAGGGGACATTCAGTACTTC. Translated: CSATGLGDIQYF. The V and J genes are TRBV20-1 and TRBJ2-4, with TRBD2 matching over 8 bases. This CDR3 spans 12 amino acids. Germline V lookup: CDR1 DFQATT, CDR2 SNEGSKA (reference sequence). V shed 4 bases, J shed 8 bases, and the junction held 4 bases outside the gene matches.

The chain has TRBV5-4 and TRBJ2-3; 12 bases match TRBD2. The V gene's germline CDR1 is SGHNT and CDR2 YYREEE (reference sequence). The CDR3 sequence is 17 residues long. The V gene end was trimmed by 3 bases and the J gene end by 2 bases; junction bases not matched to a gene: 7. CDR3 amino acids: CASSSTSGRYDTDTQYF. CDR3 in DNA: TGTGCCAGCAGCTCCACTAGCGGGAGGTATGACACAGATACGCAGTATTTT.

The chain links TRBV19 to TRBJ2-5; 7 nucleotides agree with TRBD2. The V and J ends lost 7 bases and 2 bases, in that order; junction bases with no gene match: 7. Germline V gives CDR1 LNHDA, CDR2 SQIVND (reference sequence). This CDR3 has 14 amino acids. The CDR3 coding sequence is TGTGCCAGTAAACAGGTGGGAGGGCAAGAGACCCAGTACTTC. It codes for CASKQVGGQETQYF.

This clonotype was seen ten or more times. The rearrangement joins TRBV25-1 to TRBJ2-1; D is unresolved. The CDR3 has 15 residues. The germline V gene encodes CDR1 MGHDK and CDR2 SYGVNS. Trimming cost V 5 bases and J 0 bases, with 11 bases left between them. CDR3 sequence: CASSSSKSSYNEQFF. The CDR3 coding sequence is TGTGCCAGCAGTTCGTCAAAGAGCTCCTACAATGAGCAGTTCTTC.

This clonotype was picked up many times. The CDR3 protein is CASTGPGGGEQFF. DNA of the CDR3: TGTGCCAGCACAGGACCCGGGGGGGGTGAGCAGTTCTTC. The chain joins TRBV9 to TRBJ2-1; 8 positions agree with TRBD2. This CDR3 region has 13 residues. The ends lost 6 bases at V and 9 bases at J; junction bases unmatched: 8. CDR1 SGDLS and CDR2 YYNGEE come from the germline V gene.

The V call is TRBV6-1, the J call TRBJ1-6, with a possible D match to TRBD1 (5 bases). CDR3 length equals 16 residues. The germline V and J ends were trimmed by 5 bases and 1 base, with 12 bases remaining between them. Germline CDR1 is MNHNS and CDR2 is SASEGT. Here the CDR3 DNA reads TGTGCCAGCAGTACGGGGCGGATGTCCTATAATTCACCCCTCCACTTT. This encodes CASSTGRMSYNSPLHF.

This clonotype showed up many times. An end of the junction differs from the germline gene, which may be a read error. The chain combines TRBV6-6 with TRBJ2-7; 10 nucleotides line up with TRBD1. CDR1 is MNHNY, CDR2 SVGAGI, per germline (reference sequence). This CDR3 spans 12 amino acids. CDR3: CASGTGAVALHF. The DNA for the CDR3 is TGTGCCAGCGGGACAGGGGCCGTGGCACTCCACTTC.

This clonotype was counted many times. The V call is TRBV30, the J call TRBJ2-7; D may correspond to TRBD1 or TRBD2 (5 bases each). Trimming stripped 0 bases from V and 2 bases from J, with 11 bases between. The germline V gene has CDR1 GTSNPN and CDR2 SVGIG (reference sequence). The length of the CDR3 is 14 residues. This CDR3 is CAWSVGTPTYEQYF. CDR3 nucleotide sequence: TGTGCCTGGAGTGTGGGGACCCCCACCTACGAGCAGTACTTC.